The rows below give T cell receptor beta chains drawn from one sample of a study of blood T cells in healthy people across ages. Each CDR3 protein is one row after TCRdb ran MiXCR on the 5' RACE reads. Of about 730,000 distinct CDR3 sequences detected, about 40% appear once; the ten largest clones hold approximately 22%. Sequences were obtained from blood. These receptors all stem from a woman in her sixties in good health. Each CDR3 is given without its conserved first and last residue. Clone size, where shown, is once, few, many, or a class for clones that have expanded.

cdr3_aa: ASRRQGNTEAF
j_call: TRBJ1-1
clone_size: NA
v_call: TRBV5-1

cdr3_aa: ASSLPGQGGTDTQY
j_call: TRBJ2-3
clone_size: few
v_call: TRBV5-1

cdr3_aa: ASDPGSGNTIY
j_call: TRBJ1-3
clone_size: NA
v_call: TRBV12-3/TRBV12-4

cdr3_aa: ASSTGLAVTYEQY
j_call: TRBJ2-7
clone_size: few
v_call: TRBV7-2

cdr3_aa: ASSPYRDHEKLF
j_call: TRBJ1-4
clone_size: NA
v_call: TRBV18

cdr3_aa: ASTGGTSGYNEQF
j_call: TRBJ2-1
clone_size: NA
v_call: TRBV6-1

cdr3_aa: ASSLEQLSEQF
j_call: TRBJ2-1
clone_size: NA
v_call: TRBV4-2

cdr3_aa: ASSQVDREETQY
j_call: TRBJ2-5
clone_size: NA
v_call: TRBV4-2

cdr3_aa: ASRRQVLSEELF
j_call: TRBJ1-4
clone_size: NA
v_call: TRBV21-1

cdr3_aa: ASSSGPGFFYGYT
j_call: TRBJ1-2
clone_size: NA
v_call: TRBV7-2

cdr3_aa: ASSRQIISGANVLT
j_call: TRBJ2-6
clone_size: NA
v_call: TRBV27

cdr3_aa: ASTLYTRQCRY
j_call: TRBJ2-4
clone_size: NA
v_call: TRBV6-4

cdr3_aa: ASSQLDNEQY
j_call: TRBJ2-5
clone_size: NA
v_call: TRBV3-1

cdr3_aa: ASSYEELSDTQY
j_call: TRBJ2-3
clone_size: few
v_call: TRBV6-2/TRBV6-3

cdr3_aa: ASSAETGGVGYGYT
j_call: TRBJ1-2
clone_size: NA
v_call: TRBV25-1

cdr3_aa: SVEDRGPTNYNEQF
j_call: TRBJ2-1
clone_size: NA
v_call: TRBV29-1

cdr3_aa: ASNPGQVTGANVLT
j_call: TRBJ2-6
clone_size: few
v_call: TRBV28

cdr3_aa: ATSDSTGTQETQY
j_call: TRBJ2-5
clone_size: NA
v_call: TRBV24-1

cdr3_aa: ASSEAPAGLRIINNEQF
j_call: TRBJ2-1
clone_size: NA
v_call: TRBV4-1

cdr3_aa: ASSPQGGPYNEQY
j_call: TRBJ2-7
clone_size: NA
v_call: TRBV7-8

cdr3_aa: ASSVATGTLRAEAF
j_call: TRBJ1-1
clone_size: NA
v_call: TRBV9

cdr3_aa: ATSDFNEKLF
j_call: TRBJ1-4
clone_size: NA
v_call: TRBV24-1

cdr3_aa: ASSPKSQIYEQY
j_call: TRBJ2-7
clone_size: NA
v_call: TRBV18

cdr3_aa: ASSLVTGGNTIY
j_call: TRBJ1-3
clone_size: few
v_call: TRBV7-2

cdr3_aa: ASSTGLAGEQY
j_call: TRBJ2-7
clone_size: many
v_call: TRBV2

cdr3_aa: ASSRALSTGGDTQY
j_call: TRBJ2-3
clone_size: NA
v_call: TRBV5-8

cdr3_aa: SARVGGAIQETQY
j_call: TRBJ2-5
clone_size: NA
v_call: TRBV20-1

cdr3_aa: ASSWDDEKLF
j_call: TRBJ1-4
clone_size: NA
v_call: TRBV5-1

cdr3_aa: ASTGFVGRYSNQPQH
j_call: TRBJ1-5
clone_size: NA
v_call: TRBV2

cdr3_aa: ASSLIPYNQPQH
j_call: TRBJ1-5
clone_size: NA
v_call: TRBV12-3/TRBV12-4

cdr3_aa: ASSYYGQGRPDYGYT
j_call: TRBJ1-2
clone_size: NA
v_call: TRBV6-2/TRBV6-3